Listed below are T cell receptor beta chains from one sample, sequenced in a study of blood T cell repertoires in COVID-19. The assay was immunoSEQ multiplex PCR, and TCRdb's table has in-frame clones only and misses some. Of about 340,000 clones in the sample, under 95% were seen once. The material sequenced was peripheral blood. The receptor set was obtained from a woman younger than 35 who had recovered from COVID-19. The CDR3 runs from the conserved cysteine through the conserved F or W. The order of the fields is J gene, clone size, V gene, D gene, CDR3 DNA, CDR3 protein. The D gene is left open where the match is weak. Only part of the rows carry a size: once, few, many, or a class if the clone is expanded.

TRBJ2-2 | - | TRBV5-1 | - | TGCGCCAGCAGAACAGCGAACACCGGGGAGCTGTTTTTT | CASRTANTGELFF
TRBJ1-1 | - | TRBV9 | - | TGTGCCAGCAGCGTAGGAGGGAAAATGAACACTGAAGCTTTCTTT | CASSVGGKMNTEAFF
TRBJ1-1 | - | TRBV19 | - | TGTGCCAGTAGGGACAGAAACACTGAAGCTTTCTTT | CASRDRNTEAFF
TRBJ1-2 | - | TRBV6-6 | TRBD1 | TGTGCCAGCAATGGACAGGGGCACGGCTACACCTTC | CASNGQGHGYTF
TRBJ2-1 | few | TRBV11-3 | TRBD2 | TGTGCCAGCAGCTTACTAGCGGACAATGAGCAGTTCTTC | CASSLLADNEQFF
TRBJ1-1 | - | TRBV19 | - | TGTGCCAGTACGTCCCCGGGGGGCACTGAAGCTTTCTTT | CASTSPGGTEAFF
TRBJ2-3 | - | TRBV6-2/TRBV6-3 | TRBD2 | TGTGCCAGCAGTCACACCGGGACTAGCGGGATCACAGATACGCAGTATTTT | CASSHTGTSGITDTQYF
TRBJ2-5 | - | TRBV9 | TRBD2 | TGTGCCAGCAGCGTAGCTAGTCTAGCGGGAGGGCCGGAGACCCAGTACTTC | CASSVASLAGGPETQYF
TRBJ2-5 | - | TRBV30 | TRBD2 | TGTGCCTGGAGTGTGCCTTATACTAGCGGGAGGGGAGAGACCCAGTACTTC | CAWSVPYTSGRGETQYF
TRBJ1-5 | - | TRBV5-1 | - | TGCGCCAGCAGCTTAGGGACAAGTAATCAGCCCCAGCATTTT | CASSLGTSNQPQHF
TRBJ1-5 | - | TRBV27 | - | TGTGCCAGCAGTTGGGGGGGGGATCGGGGCAGCAATCAGCCCCAGCATTTT | CASSWGGDRGSNQPQHF
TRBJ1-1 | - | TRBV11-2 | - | TGTGCCAGCAGCTTAGATAATCACATGACAGCGTACACAGGGAACACTGAAGCTTTCTTT | CASSLDNHMTAYTGNTEAFF
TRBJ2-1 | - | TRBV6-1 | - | TGTGCCAGCAGTGAAGCGGCAGGGAAAAATGAGCAGTTCTTC | CASSEAAGKNEQFF
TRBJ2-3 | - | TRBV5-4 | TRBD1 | TGTGCCAGCAGCTTGGACAGGGGTTCCCGCACAGATACGCAGTATTTT | CASSLDRGSRTDTQYF
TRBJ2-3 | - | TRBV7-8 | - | TGTGCCAGCAGCTTACGGATAGCAAGAAGCACAGATACGCAGTATTTT | CASSLRIARSTDTQYF
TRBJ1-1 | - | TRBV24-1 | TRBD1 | TGTGCCACCAGTGACCCCCGGACAGGGGACACTGAAGCTTTCTTT | CATSDPRTGDTEAFF
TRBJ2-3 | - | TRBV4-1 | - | TGCGCCAGCAGCCAAGATATTCCTAGCGCAACGCGAGATACGCAGTATTTT | CASSQDIPSATRDTQYF
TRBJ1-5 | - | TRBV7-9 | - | TGTGCCAGCAGCTTAGACGGCGGACAGCCCCAGCATTTT | CASSLDGGQPQHF
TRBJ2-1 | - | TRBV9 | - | TGTGCCAGCAGCGTAGAGAGTGCCAGGGCCATATCCTACAATGAGCAGTTCTTC | CASSVESARAISYNEQFF
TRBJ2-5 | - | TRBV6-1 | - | TGTGCCAGCAGTGAAGGATCCTATGCCCAAGAGACCCAGTACTTC | CASSEGSYAQETQYF
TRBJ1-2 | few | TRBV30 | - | TGTGCCTGGAGCCACAGTGGGGGCTCAGTCTATGGCTACACCTTC | CAWSHSGGSVYGYTF
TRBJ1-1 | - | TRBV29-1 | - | TGCAGCGTTGTCGACAGGAAAGCTTTCTTT | CSVVDRKAFF
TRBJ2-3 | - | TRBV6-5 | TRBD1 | TGTGCCAGCACCGAGGGACAGGCCACAGATACGCAGTATTTT | CASTEGQATDTQYF
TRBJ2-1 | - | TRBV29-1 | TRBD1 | TGCAGCGTTCCAGGGGGTACCTACAATGAGCAGTTCTTC | CSVPGGTYNEQFF
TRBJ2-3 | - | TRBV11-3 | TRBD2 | TGTGCCAGCAGCTCACGACTAGCGGGAGGTGCAGATACGCAGTATTTT | CASSSRLAGGADTQYF
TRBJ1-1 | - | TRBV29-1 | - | TGCAGCGTTGACTGGGGGGGAACTGAAGCTTTCTTT | CSVDWGGTEAFF
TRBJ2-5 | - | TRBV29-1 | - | TGCAGCGTCGTCGTCCGTTTCCAAGAGACCCAGTACTTC | CSVVVRFQETQYF
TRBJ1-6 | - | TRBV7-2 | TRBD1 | TGTGCCAGCAGCTTAGAACCAGGGGGAAACCTCCACTTT | CASSLEPGGNLHF
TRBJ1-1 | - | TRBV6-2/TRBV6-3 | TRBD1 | TGTGCCAGCAGTTCCTGGGACAGGGGGAGAGGAGCTTTCTTT | CASSSWDRGRGAFF
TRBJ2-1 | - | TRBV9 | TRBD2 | TGTGCCAGCAGCGTAACTAGCGGGACTAGCGGGAGAAATGAGCAGTTCTTC | CASSVTSGTSGRNEQFF
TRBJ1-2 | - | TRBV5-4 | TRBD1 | TGTGCCGTGGGGACAGGGAGGACGGACGGCTACACCTTC | CAVGTGRTDGYTF
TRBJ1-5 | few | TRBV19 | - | TGTGCCAGTAGTATTAGTCCCGGGAATCAGCCCCAGCATTTT | CASSISPGNQPQHF
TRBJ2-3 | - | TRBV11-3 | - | TGTGCCAGCAGCTTAATAGTGGGAGGAGTAAGGCCAGATACGCAGTATTTT | CASSLIVGGVRPDTQYF
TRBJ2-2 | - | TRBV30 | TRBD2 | TGTGCCTGGAGCATGGGACTAGCTCCCACCGGGGAGCTGTTTTTT | CAWSMGLAPTGELFF
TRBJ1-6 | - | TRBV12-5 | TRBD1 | TGTGCTAGTGGCCGGGAACTGGGACAGGGTGTTTCACCCCTCCACTTT | CASGRELGQGVSPLHF
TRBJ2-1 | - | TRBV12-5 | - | TGTGCTAGTGGTTTGGTCGTGTACAATGAGCAGTTCTTC | CASGLVVYNEQFF
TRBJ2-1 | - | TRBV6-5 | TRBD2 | TGTGCCAGCAGTTTCGACAGCGGGAGCGGTCACAATGAGCAGTTCTTC | CASSFDSGSGHNEQFF
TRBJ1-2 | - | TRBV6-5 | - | TGTGCCAGCACCTCGGCGGGGGCTGCTAACTATGGCTACACCTTC | CASTSAGAANYGYTF
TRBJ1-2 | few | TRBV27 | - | TGTGCCAGCAGTTCTGGGGGCTCGGGGGGCTACACCTTC | CASSSGGSGGYTF
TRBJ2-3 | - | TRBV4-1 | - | TGCGCCAGCAGCCAGCAGGACTTGCTCTTTGGCACAGATACGCAGTATTTT | CASSQQDLLFGTDTQYF
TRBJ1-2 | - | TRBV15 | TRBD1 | TGTGCCACCAGCATCGACAGGGTTAACTATGGCTACACCTTC | CATSIDRVNYGYTF
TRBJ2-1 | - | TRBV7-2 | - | TGTGCCAGCAGCTTCCCCGGACGGACGGGGGCCTACAATGAGCAGTTCTTC | CASSFPGRTGAYNEQFF
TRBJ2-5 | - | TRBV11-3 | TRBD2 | TGTGCCAGCAGCTTAGGGTCTACAGCGGGAGGCCAGGAGACCCAGTACTTC | CASSLGSTAGGQETQYF
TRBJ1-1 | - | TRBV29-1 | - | TGCAGCGCACTAAAAAGGTTAGACGGCCGGACTGAAGCTTTCTTT | CSALKRLDGRTEAFF
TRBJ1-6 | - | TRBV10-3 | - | TGTGCCATCAGTGCGGACAGATACTCACCCCTCCACTTT | CAISADRYSPLHF
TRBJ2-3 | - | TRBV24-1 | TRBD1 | TGTGCCACCAGTGATGCAACACAGGGGGCGAGCACAGATACGCAGTATTTT | CATSDATQGASTDTQYF
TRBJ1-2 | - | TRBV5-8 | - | TGTGCCAGCAGCCGGGACATTCGGGGCTATGGCTACACCTTC | CASSRDIRGYGYTF
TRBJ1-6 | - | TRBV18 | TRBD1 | TGTGCCAGCTCACCAGGGACAGCCGGGGATTCACCCCTCCACTTT | CASSPGTAGDSPLHF
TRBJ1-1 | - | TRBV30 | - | TGTGCCTGGGCGCTAAAAATGAACACTGAAGCTTTCTTT | CAWALKMNTEAFF
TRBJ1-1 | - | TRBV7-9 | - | TGTGCCAGCAGCTTAGTGCAGGGTAGAGAAGCTTTCTTT | CASSLVQGREAFF
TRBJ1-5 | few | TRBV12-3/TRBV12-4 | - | TGTGCCAGCAAGGGAAGGGGGCAGCCCCAGCATTTT | CASKGRGQPQHF
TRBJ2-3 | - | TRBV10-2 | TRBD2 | TGCGCCAGCGGGAGAACTAGCGGGAGTAGTGCAGATACGCAGTATTTT | CASGRTSGSSADTQYF
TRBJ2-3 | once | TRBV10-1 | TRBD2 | TGCGCCAGCAGTGAGTTTTATGGGAGGGGATTAGCGGACACAGATACGCAGTATTTT | CASSEFYGRGLADTDTQYF
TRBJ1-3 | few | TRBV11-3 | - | TGTGCCAGCAGCTTAGATCGAGGGTTTCGCGCTGGAAACACCATATATTTT | CASSLDRGFRAGNTIYF
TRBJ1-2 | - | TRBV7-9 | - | TGTGCCAGCACGGGGGGCGTCGCCTATGGCTACACCTTC | CASTGGVAYGYTF
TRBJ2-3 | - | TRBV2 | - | TGTGCCAGCAGTTCTCCCAGGACTTTAACAGATACGCAGTATTTT | CASSSPRTLTDTQYF
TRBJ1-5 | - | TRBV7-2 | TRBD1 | TGTGCCAGCAGCTCACAGGGGGGAGGTCAGCCCCAGCATTTT | CASSSQGGGQPQHF
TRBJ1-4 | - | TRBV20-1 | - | TGCAGTGCTAGTCTTACGGGATTCGGGGAAAAACTGTTTTTT | CSASLTGFGEKLFF
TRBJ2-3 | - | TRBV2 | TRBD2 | TGTGCCAGCAGTCTGTCAGGACTAGCGGGACTTCACACAGATACGCAGTATTTT | CASSLSGLAGLHTDTQYF